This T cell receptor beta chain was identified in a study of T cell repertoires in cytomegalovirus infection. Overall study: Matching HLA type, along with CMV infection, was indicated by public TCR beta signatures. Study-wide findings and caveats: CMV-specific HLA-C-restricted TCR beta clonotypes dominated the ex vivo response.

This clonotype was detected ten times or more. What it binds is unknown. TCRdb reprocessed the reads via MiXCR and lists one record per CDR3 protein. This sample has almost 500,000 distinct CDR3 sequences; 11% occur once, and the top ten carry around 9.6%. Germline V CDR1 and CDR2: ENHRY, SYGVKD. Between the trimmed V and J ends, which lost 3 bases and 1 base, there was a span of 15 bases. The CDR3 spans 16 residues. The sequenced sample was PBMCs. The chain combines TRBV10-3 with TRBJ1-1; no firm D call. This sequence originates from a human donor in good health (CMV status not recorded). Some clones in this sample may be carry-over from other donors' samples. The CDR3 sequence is CAISDVGEGQNTEAFF. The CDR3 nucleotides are TGTGCCATCAGTGATGTGGGTGAGGGCCAGAACACTGAAGCTTTCTTT.